This entry lists 2 T cell receptor beta chains sequenced from one sample in a study of vaccination and CD4 T cells after COVID-19. Indicated treatment: roughly 10-day PBMC culture with coronavirus spike peptide pools or control peptides (ViraFEST assay). The Oncomine TCR Beta short-read assay generated sequence data from the DNA of cultured CD4+ T cells. From the PCR reads, TCRdb called clonotypes with MiXCR, one entry per CDR3 protein. The table includes 9,500 to 13,000 distinct CDR3 sequences, 70% to 85% detected once. Antigen specificity for these receptors is unknown. Sequencing input: CD4+ T cells from blood, cultured in vitro. All receptors come from a human donor who had recovered from COVID-19.

The rearrangement joins TRBV28 to TRBJ1-6; D uncertain. CDR3 length: 12 residues. Germline V CDR1 and CDR2: MDHEN, SYDVKM. Trimming removed 7 bases at V and 7 bases at J, with 8 bases between. The CDR3 nucleotides are TGTGCCAGCACCCAGAGGAATTCACCCCTCCACTTT. It encodes CASTQRNSPLHF.

This clonotype was picked up a small number of times. The chain employs TRBV7-3 and TRBJ2-2, with 8 positions matching TRBD2. V was clipped by 6 bases and J by 4 bases; unmatched bases: 7. CDR3 length: 15 residues. The germline V gene encodes CDR1 SGHTA and CDR2 FQGTGA. Here the CDR3 reads CASSREGGGTGELFF. For the CDR3, the DNA is TGTGCCAGCAGTCGGGAGGGGGGCGGCACCGGGGAGCTGTTTTTT.